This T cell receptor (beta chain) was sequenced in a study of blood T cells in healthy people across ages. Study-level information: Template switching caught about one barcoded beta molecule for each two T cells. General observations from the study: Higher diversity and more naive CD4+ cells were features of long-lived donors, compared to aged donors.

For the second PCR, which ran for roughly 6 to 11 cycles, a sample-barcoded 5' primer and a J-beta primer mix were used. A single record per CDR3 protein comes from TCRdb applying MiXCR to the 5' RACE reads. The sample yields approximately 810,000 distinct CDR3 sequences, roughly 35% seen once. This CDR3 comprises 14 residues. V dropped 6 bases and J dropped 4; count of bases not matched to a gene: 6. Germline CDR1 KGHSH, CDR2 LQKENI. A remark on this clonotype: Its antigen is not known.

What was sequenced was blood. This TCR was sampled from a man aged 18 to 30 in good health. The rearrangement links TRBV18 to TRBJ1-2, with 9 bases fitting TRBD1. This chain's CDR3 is CASSRDRESYGYTF. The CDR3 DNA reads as TGTGCCAGCTCTCGGGACAGGGAAAGCTATGGCTACACCTTC.